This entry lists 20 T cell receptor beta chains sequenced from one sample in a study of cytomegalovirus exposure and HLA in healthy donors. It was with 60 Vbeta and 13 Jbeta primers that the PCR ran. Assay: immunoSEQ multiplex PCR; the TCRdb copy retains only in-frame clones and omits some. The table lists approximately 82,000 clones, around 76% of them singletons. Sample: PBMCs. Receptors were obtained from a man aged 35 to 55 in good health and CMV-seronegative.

CDR3 nucleotide sequence: TGTGCCACCAGCAGAGACTCTGTCTATGGCTACACCTTC. Translation gives CATSRDSVYGYTF. The chain is built from TRBV15 and TRBJ1-2; D is unresolved. The CDR3 loop spans 13 amino acids. V was clipped by 0 bases and J by 4 bases, with 6 bases between them. Germline lookup yields CDR1 LNHNV and CDR2 YYDKDF (reference sequence).

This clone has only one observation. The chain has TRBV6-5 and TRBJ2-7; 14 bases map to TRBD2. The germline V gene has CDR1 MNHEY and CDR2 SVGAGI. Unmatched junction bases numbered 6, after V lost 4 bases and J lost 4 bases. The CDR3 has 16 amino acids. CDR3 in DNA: TGTGCCAGCAGTTCCGGGACTAGCGGGAGTAGGTACGAGCAGTACTTC. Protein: CASSSGTSGSRYEQYF.

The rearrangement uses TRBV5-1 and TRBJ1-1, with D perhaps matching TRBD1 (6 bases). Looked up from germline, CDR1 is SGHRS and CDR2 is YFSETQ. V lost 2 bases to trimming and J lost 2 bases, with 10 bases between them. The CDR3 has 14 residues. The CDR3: CASSFTGSNTEAFF. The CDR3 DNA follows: TGCGCCAGCAGCTTCACAGGGTCAAACACTGAAGCTTTCTTT.

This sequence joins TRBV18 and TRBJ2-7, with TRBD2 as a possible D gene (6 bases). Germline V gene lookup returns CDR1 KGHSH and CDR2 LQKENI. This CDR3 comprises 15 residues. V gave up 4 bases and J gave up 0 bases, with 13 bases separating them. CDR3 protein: CASSRPGGPSYEQYF. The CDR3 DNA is TGTGCCAGCTCACGACCCGGGGGTCCCTCCTACGAGCAGTACTTC. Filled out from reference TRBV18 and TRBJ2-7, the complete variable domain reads NAGVMQNPRHLVRRRGQEARLRCSPMKGHSHVYWYRQLPEEGLKFMVYLQKENIIDESGMPKERFSAEFPKEGPSILRIQQVVRGDSAAYFCASSRPGGPSYEQYFGPGTRLTVT.

The CDR3 DNA follows: TGTGCCAGCAGTTACTGGAGGGGGCAGCAGTACTTC. Its translation: CASSYWRGQQYF. V gene TRBV6-5 combines with J gene TRBJ2-7, with D perhaps TRBD1 (7 bases). The germline gives CDR1 MNHEY, CDR2 SVGAGI. CDR3 length: 12 residues. Trimming removed 1 base at V and 8 bases at J, with 9 bases between.

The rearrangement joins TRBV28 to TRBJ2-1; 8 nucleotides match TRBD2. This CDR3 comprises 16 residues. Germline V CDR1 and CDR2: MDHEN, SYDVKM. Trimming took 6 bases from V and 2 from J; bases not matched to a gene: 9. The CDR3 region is CASSSTYGRAYNEQFF. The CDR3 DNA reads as TGTGCCAGCAGCTCCACATACGGGAGGGCCTACAATGAGCAGTTCTTC.

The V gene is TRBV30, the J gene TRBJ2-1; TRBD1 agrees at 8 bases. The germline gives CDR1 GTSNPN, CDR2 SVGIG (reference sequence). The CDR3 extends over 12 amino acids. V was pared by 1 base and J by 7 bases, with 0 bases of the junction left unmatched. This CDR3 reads CAWSGQGNEQFF. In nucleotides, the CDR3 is TGTGCCTGGAGTGGACAGGGGAATGAGCAGTTCTTC.

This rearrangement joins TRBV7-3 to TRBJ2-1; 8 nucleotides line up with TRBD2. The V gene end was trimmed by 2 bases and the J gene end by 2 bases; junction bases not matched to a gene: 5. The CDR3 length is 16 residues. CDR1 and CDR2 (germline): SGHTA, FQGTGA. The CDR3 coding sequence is TGTGCCAGCAGCTTAGAGGCGGGGGGTACCTACAATGAGCAGTTCTTC. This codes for CASSLEAGGTYNEQFF.

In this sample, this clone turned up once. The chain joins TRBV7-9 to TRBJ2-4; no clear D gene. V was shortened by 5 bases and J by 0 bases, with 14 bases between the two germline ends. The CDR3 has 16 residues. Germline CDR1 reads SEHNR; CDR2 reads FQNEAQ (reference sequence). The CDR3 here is CASSAMAVLAKNIQYF. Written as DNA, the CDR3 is TGTGCCAGCAGCGCAATGGCAGTTCTAGCCAAAAACATTCAGTACTTC. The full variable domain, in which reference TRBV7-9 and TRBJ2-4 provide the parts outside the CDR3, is DTGVSQNPRHKITKRGQNVTFRCDPISEHNRLYWYRQTLGQGPEFLTYFQNEAQLEKSRLLSDRFSAERPKGSFSTLEIQRTEQGDSAMYLCASSAMAVLAKNIQYFGAGTRLSVL.

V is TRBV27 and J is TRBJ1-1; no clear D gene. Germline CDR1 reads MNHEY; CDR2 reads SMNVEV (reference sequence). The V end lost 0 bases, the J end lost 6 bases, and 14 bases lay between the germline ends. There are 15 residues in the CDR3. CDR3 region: CASSLSGSRHPEAFF. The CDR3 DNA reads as TGTGCCAGCAGTTTATCTGGCAGTCGTCACCCTGAAGCTTTCTTT.

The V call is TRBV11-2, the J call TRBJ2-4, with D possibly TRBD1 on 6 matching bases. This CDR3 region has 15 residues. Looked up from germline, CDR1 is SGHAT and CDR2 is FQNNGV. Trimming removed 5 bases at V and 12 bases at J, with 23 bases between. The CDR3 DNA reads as TGTGCCAGCAGCAATCTGTTTGGGGGCGCGGACAGTCAGTACTTC. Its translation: CASSNLFGGADSQYF. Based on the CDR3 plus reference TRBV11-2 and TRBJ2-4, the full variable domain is EAGVAQSPRYKIIEKRQSVAFWCNPISGHATLYWYQQILGQGPKLLIQFQNNGVVDDSQLPKDRFSAERLKGVDSTLKIQPAKLEDSAVYLCASSNLFGGADSQYFGAGTRLSVL.

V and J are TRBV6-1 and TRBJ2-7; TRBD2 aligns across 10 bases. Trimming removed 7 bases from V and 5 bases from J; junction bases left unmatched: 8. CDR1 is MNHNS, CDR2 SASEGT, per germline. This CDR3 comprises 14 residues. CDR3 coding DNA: TGTGCCAGCATTCCTAGCGGGAGATCCCACGAGCAGTACTTC. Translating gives CASIPSGRSHEQYF.

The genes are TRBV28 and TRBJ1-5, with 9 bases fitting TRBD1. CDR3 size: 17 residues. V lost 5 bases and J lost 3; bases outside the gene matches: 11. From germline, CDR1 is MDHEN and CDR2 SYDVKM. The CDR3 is CASSPHRTGATNQPQHF. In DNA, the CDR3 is TGTGCCAGCAGTCCTCACCGGACAGGGGCGACCAATCAGCCCCAGCATTTT.

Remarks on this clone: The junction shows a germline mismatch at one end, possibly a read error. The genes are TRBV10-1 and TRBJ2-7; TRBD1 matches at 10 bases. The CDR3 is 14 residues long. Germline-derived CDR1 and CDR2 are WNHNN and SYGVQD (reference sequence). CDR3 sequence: CASKPGQGTDEQYF. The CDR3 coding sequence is TGCGCCAGCAAGCCGGGACAGGGGACGGACGAGCAATACTTC.

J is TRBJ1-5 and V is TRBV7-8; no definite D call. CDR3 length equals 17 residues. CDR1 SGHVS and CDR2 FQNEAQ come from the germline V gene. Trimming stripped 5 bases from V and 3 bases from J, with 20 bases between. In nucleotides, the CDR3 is TGTGCCAGCAGCCCCAGCCGGGTGCTCGCCATCAATCAGCCCCAGCATTTT. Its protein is CASSPSRVLAINQPQHF.

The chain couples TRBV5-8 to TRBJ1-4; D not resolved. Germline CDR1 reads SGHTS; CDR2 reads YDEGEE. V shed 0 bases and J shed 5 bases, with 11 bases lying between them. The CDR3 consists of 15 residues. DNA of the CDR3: TGTGCCAGCAGCTTGGATCTAGGAAGGAATGAAAAACTGTTTTTT. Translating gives CASSLDLGRNEKLFF.

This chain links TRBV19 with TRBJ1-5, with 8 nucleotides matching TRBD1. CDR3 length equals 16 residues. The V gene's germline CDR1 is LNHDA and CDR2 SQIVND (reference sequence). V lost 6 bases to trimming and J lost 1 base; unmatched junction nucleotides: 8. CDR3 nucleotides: TGTGCCAGTAGAAAGGACAGGGATTGGAGCAATCAGCCCCAGCATTTT. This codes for CASRKDRDWSNQPQHF.

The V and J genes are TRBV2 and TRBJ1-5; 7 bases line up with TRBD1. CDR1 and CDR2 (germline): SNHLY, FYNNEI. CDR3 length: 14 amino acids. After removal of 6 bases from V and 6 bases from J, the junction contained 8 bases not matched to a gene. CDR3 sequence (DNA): TGTGCCAGCAGAAGCCAGGGGGTGAGTCAGCCCCAGCATTTT. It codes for CASRSQGVSQPQHF.

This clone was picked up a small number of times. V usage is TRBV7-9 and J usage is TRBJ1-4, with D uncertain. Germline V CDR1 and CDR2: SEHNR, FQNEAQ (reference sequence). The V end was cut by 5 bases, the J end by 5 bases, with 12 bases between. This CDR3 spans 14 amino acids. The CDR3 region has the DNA TGTGCCAGCAGCCCATCGGGAACAAATGAAAAACTGTTTTTT. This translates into CASSPSGTNEKLFF.

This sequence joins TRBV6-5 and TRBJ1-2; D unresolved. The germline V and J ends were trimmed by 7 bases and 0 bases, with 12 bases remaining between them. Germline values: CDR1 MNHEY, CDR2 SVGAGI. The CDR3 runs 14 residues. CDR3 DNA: TGTGCCAGCAATCGACTCCGAGCTAACTATGGCTACACCTTC. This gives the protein CASNRLRANYGYTF.